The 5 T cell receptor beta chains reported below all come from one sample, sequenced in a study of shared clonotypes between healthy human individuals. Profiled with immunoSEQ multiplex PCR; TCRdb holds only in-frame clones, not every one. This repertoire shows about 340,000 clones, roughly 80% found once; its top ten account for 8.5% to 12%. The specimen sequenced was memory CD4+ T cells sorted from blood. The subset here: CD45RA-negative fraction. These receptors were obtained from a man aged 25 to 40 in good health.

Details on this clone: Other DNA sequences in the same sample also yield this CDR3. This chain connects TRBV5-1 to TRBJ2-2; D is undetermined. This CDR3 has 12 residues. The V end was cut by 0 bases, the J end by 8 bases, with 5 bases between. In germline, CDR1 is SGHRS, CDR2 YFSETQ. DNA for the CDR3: TGCGCCAGCAGCTTGGGCGGAGGGGAGCTGTTTTTT. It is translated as CASSLGGGELFF.

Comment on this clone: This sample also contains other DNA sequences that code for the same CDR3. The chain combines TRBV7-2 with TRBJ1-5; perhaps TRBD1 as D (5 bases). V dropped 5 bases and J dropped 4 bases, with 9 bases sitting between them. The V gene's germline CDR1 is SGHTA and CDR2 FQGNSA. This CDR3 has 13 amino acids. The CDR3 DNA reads TGTGCCAGCAGCGCCGGGGGTAATCAGCCCCAGCATTTT. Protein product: CASSAGGNQPQHF.

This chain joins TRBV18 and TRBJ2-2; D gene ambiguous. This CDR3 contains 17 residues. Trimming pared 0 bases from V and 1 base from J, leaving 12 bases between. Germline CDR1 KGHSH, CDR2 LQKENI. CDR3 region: CASSPPLLLGNTGELFF. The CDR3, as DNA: TGTGCCAGCTCACCACCGTTACTGTTAGGGAACACCGGGGAGCTGTTTTTT.

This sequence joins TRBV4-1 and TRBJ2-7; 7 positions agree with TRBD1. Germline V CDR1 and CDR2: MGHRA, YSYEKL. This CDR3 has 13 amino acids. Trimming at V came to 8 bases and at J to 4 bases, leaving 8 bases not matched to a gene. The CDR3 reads CASSGQPFYEQYF. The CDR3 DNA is TGCGCCAGCTCGGGACAGCCGTTTTACGAGCAGTACTTC.

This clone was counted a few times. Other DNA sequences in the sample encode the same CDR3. The CDR3 region is CASSPGQGPGNTIYF. The CDR3 DNA sequence: TGTGCCAGCAGCCCAGGCCAGGGCCCTGGAAACACCATATATTTT. The gene calls are TRBV11-3 and TRBJ1-3, with D possibly matching TRBD1 (5 bases). Germline CDR1 reads SGHNT; CDR2 reads YENEEA. The V end was cut by 5 bases, the J end by 2 bases, with 13 bases between. The CDR3 extends over 15 amino acids.